Below are 22 T cell receptor beta chains sequenced from a single sample in a study of radiotherapy plus CTLA-4 blockade in lung cancer. The method was immunoSEQ multiplex PCR; TCRdb's version includes in-frame clones alone and lacks a portion of them. The sample has about 87,000 clones, about 87% seen once; the top ten hold around 15%. Material: peripheral blood, obtained from a patient treated with radiotherapy plus ipilimumab. The receptors were gathered from a human donor with non-small cell lung cancer that progressed on radiotherapy plus ipilimumab.

This chain connects TRBV6-5 to TRBJ1-6, with a tentative D call TRBD1 (6 bases). V was clipped by 7 bases and J by 7 bases, with 11 bases between them. The CDR3 is 13 amino acids. Germline CDR1 and CDR2: MNHEY and SVGAGI. Here the CDR3 DNA reads TGTGCCAGCACACAGGGAGGCAATTCACCCCTCCACTTT. It encodes CASTQGGNSPLHF.

In DNA form, the CDR3 reads TGTGCCAGCAGCTTACAGGACAATGAGCAGTTCTTC. Encoded protein: CASSLQDNEQFF. This chain links TRBV5-4 with TRBJ2-1; possible D gene TRBD1, 5 bases. V was clipped by 2 bases and J by 5 bases, with 5 bases between them. Germline loops: CDR1 SGHNT, CDR2 YYREEE (reference sequence). The CDR3 extends over 12 amino acids.

This clone was recorded a few times. V is TRBV28 and J is TRBJ2-1, with D uncertain. V gave up 5 bases and J gave up 4 bases, with 6 bases separating them. Germline V gives CDR1 MDHEN, CDR2 SYDVKM. The CDR3 has 12 residues. In nucleotides, the CDR3 is TGTGCCAGCAGTCAACAGTACAATGAGCAGTTCTTC. It codes for CASSQQYNEQFF.

The genes are TRBV7-4 and TRBJ2-7; 8 nucleotides agree with TRBD1. The length of the CDR3 is 14 residues. The trim removed 3 bases at V and 3 bases at J, leaving 4 bases unmatched. Germline V gene lookup returns CDR1 SGHVT and CDR2 SQSDAQ. The CDR3 region is CASSFGGTGYEQYF. The CDR3 DNA follows: TGTGCCAGCAGCTTTGGAGGGACAGGCTACGAGCAGTACTTC.

The CDR3 reads CASSEQGDNSPLHF. The CDR3, as DNA: TGTGCCAGCAGCGAACAAGGGGATAATTCACCCCTCCACTTT. The V and J genes are TRBV5-4 and TRBJ1-6; possibly TRBD1 for D (5 bases). The CDR3 is 14 residues long. V gave up 4 bases and J gave up 5 bases, with 10 bases separating them. Germline-derived CDR1 and CDR2 are SGHNT and YYREEE (reference sequence).

The chain combines TRBV4-2 with TRBJ1-1; the D gene is possibly TRBD1 (5 bases). The V gene's germline CDR1 is LGHNA and CDR2 YNFKEQ. V shed 3 bases and J shed 7 bases, with 21 bases lying between them. The CDR3 loop spans 16 amino acids. The CDR3 DNA reads as TGTGCCAGCAGCCAGGGTATTAGGGGAGCTTCCATTGAAGCTTTCTTT. It yields the protein CASSQGIRGASIEAFF.

The chain joins TRBV2 to TRBJ1-1; 7 bases align to TRBD1. CDR1 SNHLY and CDR2 FYNNEI come from the germline V gene. V was pared by 6 bases and J by 1 base, with 5 bases of the junction left unmatched. The CDR3 runs to 14 residues. The CDR3 DNA reads TGTGCCAGCAGGCTCCGGGACAGGAACACTGAAGCTTTCTTT. It specifies CASRLRDRNTEAFF.

The table lists this clone with a count of one. The chain is built from TRBV7-2 and TRBJ1-6, with 11 positions matching TRBD1. V lost 1 base to trimming and J lost 9 bases; unmatched junction nucleotides: 2. The CDR3 is made up of 15 amino acids. The germline gives CDR1 SGHTA, CDR2 FQGNSA. Written as DNA, the CDR3 is TGTGCCAGCAGCTTAGTGGGACAGGGGGTTTCACCCCTCCACTTT. Its translation is CASSLVGQGVSPLHF.

This clone was seen just once. This rearrangement joins TRBV27 to TRBJ1-1; TRBD1 might be the D (5 bases). Germline V gene lookup returns CDR1 MNHEY and CDR2 SMNVEV (reference sequence). CDR3 length: 15 residues. Trimming removed 0 bases from V and 4 bases from J, with 12 bases in between. The CDR3, as DNA: TGTGCCAGCAGTTTATCGCCTTGGGGGACCACTGAAGCTTTCTTT. Its translation: CASSLSPWGTTEAFF.

The CDR3 DNA follows: TGTGCCAGCAGCTTATGGGCACTTAGCACAGATACGCAGTATTTT. It encodes CASSLWALSTDTQYF. This chain links TRBV7-6 with TRBJ2-3; no definite D call. V lost 2 bases and J 0 bases, leaving 9 bases between the germline ends. CDR3 size: 15 residues. Germline-derived CDR1 and CDR2 are SGHVS and FNYEAQ.

V usage is TRBV11-2 and J usage is TRBJ2-1; TRBD2 matches 7 bases. The CDR3 loop spans 13 amino acids. With 3 bases clipped from V and 9 bases from J, the junction kept 5 bases outside the gene matches. Per the germline V gene, CDR1 is SGHAT and CDR2 is FQNNGV. This CDR3 is CASSFIREGEQFF. CDR3 nucleotide sequence: TGTGCCAGCAGCTTTATCAGGGAGGGTGAGCAGTTCTTC.

The CDR3: CASSAPMLYEQYF. The CDR3 DNA is TGTGCCAGCAGTGCACCGATGCTCTACGAGCAGTACTTC. The chain couples TRBV2 to TRBJ2-7, with no clear D. Between the trimmed V and J ends, which lost 4 bases and 3 bases, there was a span of 10 bases. Germline V gene lookup returns CDR1 SNHLY and CDR2 FYNNEI. CDR3 length: 13 amino acids.

Comments on this clone: Other nucleotide sequences from this sample produce the same CDR3. This chain connects TRBV5-4 to TRBJ2-2; 10 bases match TRBD1. This CDR3 is built from 16 residues. The ends lost 2 bases at V and 0 bases at J; junction bases unmatched: 1. CDR1 and CDR2 from the germline V gene are SGHNT and YYREEE (reference sequence). CDR3 bases: TGTGCCAGCAGCTTCGGACAGGGGGCGAACACCGGGGAGCTGTTTTTT. This sequence encodes CASSFGQGANTGELFF.

This clone was found once. This chain joins TRBV4-3 and TRBJ2-1; D unresolved. Germline-derived CDR1 and CDR2 are LGHNA and YSLEER. The CDR3 contains 16 residues. V gave up 5 bases and J gave up 0 bases, with 14 bases separating them. The CDR3 DNA reads TGCGCCAGCAGCATCACCCTGTTTAGCTCCTACAATGAGCAGTTCTTC. Encoded protein: CASSITLFSSYNEQFF.

The genes are TRBV11-2 and TRBJ2-7; 8 nucleotides align to TRBD1. V lost 3 bases and J lost 3; bases outside the gene matches: 7. The CDR3 runs 15 residues. CDR1 and CDR2 (germline): SGHAT, FQNNGV. CDR3 residues: CASSFRTGNLYEQYF. The CDR3 region has the DNA TGTGCCAGCAGCTTCCGGACAGGGAACCTCTACGAGCAGTACTTC.

The sample holds a few counts of this clone. The rearrangement uses TRBV27 and TRBJ2-2; 8 nucleotides line up with TRBD2. In germline, CDR1 is MNHEY, CDR2 SMNVEV (reference sequence). Trimming removed 5 bases from V and 6 bases from J; junction bases left unmatched: 8. The CDR3 sequence is 15 residues long. The CDR3 nucleotides read TGTGCCAGCAGTCTCGGGCGGGGGGTGCCCGGGGAGCTGTTTTTT. Amino acid sequence: CASSLGRGVPGELFF.

This chain joins TRBV5-1 and TRBJ1-2, with 7 positions matching TRBD1. The CDR3 has 17 amino acids. J lost 4 bases, V lost 4 bases, and 16 bases had no gene match. Germline lookup yields CDR1 SGHRS and CDR2 YFSETQ. The DNA of the CDR3 is TGCGCCAGCAGCGCCGGGACAGCTGACCCCACACGCTATGGCTACACCTTC. It encodes CASSAGTADPTRYGYTF.

Concerning this clone itself: Other DNA sequences within the sample encode an identical CDR3. The chain combines TRBV27 with TRBJ1-3; D unclear. This CDR3 contains 14 residues. Germline-derived CDR1 and CDR2 are MNHEY and SMNVEV (reference sequence). V was trimmed by 8 bases and J by 4 bases, leaving 15 bases between them. The CDR3 DNA is TGTGCCAGCGCTCCCGGGCCCAGGGGAAACACCATATATTTT. Encoded protein: CASAPGPRGNTIYF.

V and J are TRBV9 and TRBJ2-1; D unresolved. The CDR3 is 14 residues long. CDR1 SGDLS and CDR2 YYNGEE come from the germline V gene. The V end lost 4 bases, the J end lost 2 bases, and 10 bases lay between the germline ends. The CDR3 DNA sequence: TGTGCCAGCAGCCCAGATGGGGCCTACAATGAGCAGTTCTTC. Its translation is CASSPDGAYNEQFF.

The chain combines TRBV5-8 with TRBJ2-7; D remains unclear. The CDR3 sequence is 16 residues long. The V gene's germline CDR1 is SGHTS and CDR2 YDEGEE. V was shortened by 1 base and J by 0 bases, with 14 bases between the two germline ends. The CDR3 bases are TGTGCCAGCAGCTTGCCTGTAAGCTCCCTCTCCTACGAGCAGTACTTC. Amino acid sequence: CASSLPVSSLSYEQYF.

J is TRBJ1-4 and V is TRBV7-9; D is undetermined. The V and J ends lost 3 bases and 8 bases respectively, with 19 bases between them. The CDR3 consists of 16 residues. Looked up from germline, CDR1 is SEHNR and CDR2 is FQNEAQ (reference sequence). CDR3 bases: TGTGCCAGCAGCTTTTCCCGGCCCGTCAAGGACGAAAAACTGTTTTTT. It specifies CASSFSRPVKDEKLFF.

This chain joins TRBV7-2 and TRBJ2-3; D call uncertain. Trimming shortened V by 5 bases and J by 2 bases, and 8 bases separated the two germline ends. The CDR3 has 13 amino acids. In germline, CDR1 is SGHTA, CDR2 FQGNSA. The CDR3 DNA reads TGTGCCAGCAGCAGTTCTACCACAGATACGCAGTATTTT. Protein sequence: CASSSSTTDTQYF.